The 10 T cell receptor beta chains below were found in one sample sequenced in a study of blood T cell repertoires in COVID-19. TCRdb's copy holds only in-frame clones and misses some; the assay was immunoSEQ multiplex PCR. The sample consists of roughly 570,000 clones, less than 90% of them appearing once. The sequencing input was peripheral blood. The receptors here all came from a woman aged 45-59 years with COVID-19, enrolled during active disease.

V gene TRBV5-8 combines with J gene TRBJ1-1, with D possibly matching TRBD1 (5 bases). The CDR3 runs 11 residues. Trimming took off 4 bases at V and 9 bases at J, with 10 bases between the two ends. Looked up from germline, CDR1 is SGHTS and CDR2 is YDEGEE. CDR3 nucleotides: TGTGCCAGCAGCATAGACAGAAAAGCTTTCTTT. Its protein product is CASSIDRKAFF.

This clone showed up just once. This chain's CDR3 is CASSTGGSNQPQHF. CDR3 coding DNA: TGTGCCAGCAGTACAGGGGGAAGCAATCAGCCCCAGCATTTT. The chain joins TRBV2 to TRBJ1-5; TRBD1 aligns across 8 bases. The CDR3 is made up of 14 amino acids. The ends lost 5 bases at V and 1 base at J; junction bases unmatched: 1. Germline lookup yields CDR1 SNHLY and CDR2 FYNNEI.

V gene TRBV19 combines with J gene TRBJ2-1; TRBD2 is a possible D gene (5 bases). Germline CDR1 LNHDA, CDR2 SQIVND (reference sequence). This CDR3 has 12 amino acids. V lost 8 bases and J 6 bases, leaving 11 bases between the germline ends. The DNA for the CDR3 is TGTGCCAGTTCCACCCGGGGCAATGAGCAGTTCTTC. This encodes CASSTRGNEQFF.

V is TRBV18 and J is TRBJ1-2; D is undetermined. The CDR3 totals 13 residues. Trimming left V 3 bases short and J 3 bases short, with 8 bases between. The germline CDR1 and CDR2 sequences are KGHSH and LQKENI. Here the CDR3 reads CASSPPGYYGYTF. CDR3 coding DNA: TGTGCCAGCTCACCCCCAGGTTACTATGGCTACACCTTC.

This clone was found once. This chain uses TRBV3-1 (or the pseudogene TRBV3-2) with TRBJ2-1; no firm D call. Between the trimmed V and J ends, which lost 0 bases and 8 bases, there was a span of 8 bases. The CDR3 extends over 13 amino acids. Germline V gene lookup returns CDR1 LGHDT and CDR2 YNNKEL (reference sequence). The CDR3: CASSQDQFYEQFF. As DNA, the CDR3 is TGTGCCAGCAGCCAAGATCAGTTCTATGAGCAGTTCTTC.

The V call is TRBV6-2 or TRBV6-3, the J call TRBJ2-7, with D perhaps TRBD2 (5 bases). The length of the CDR3 is 14 residues. The V gene lost 5 bases and the J gene lost 2 bases, with 13 bases spanning the gap. CDR1 and CDR2 from the germline V gene are MNHEY and SVGEGT. The CDR3 coding sequence is TGTGCCAGCAGTATGCCGGGATGGGCCTACGAGCAGTACTTC. This encodes CASSMPGWAYEQYF.

The genes are TRBV6-2 or TRBV6-3 and TRBJ2-3; TRBD2 aligns across 8 bases. The V gene end was trimmed by 1 base and the J gene end by 5 bases; junction bases not matched to a gene: 8. Germline loops: CDR1 MNHEY, CDR2 SVGEGT. The CDR3 runs to 16 residues. This CDR3 is CASSYFPGGIEDTQYF. The CDR3, as DNA: TGTGCCAGCAGTTACTTCCCGGGGGGGATAGAAGATACGCAGTATTTT.

About this clone itself: This specimen includes other DNA sequences encoding the same CDR3. V gene TRBV9 combines with J gene TRBJ2-1; 7 nucleotides agree with TRBD1. The V and J ends lost 0 bases and 0 bases, in that order; junction bases with no gene match: 0. Germline assignment: CDR1 SGDLS and CDR2 YYNGEE. The CDR3 spans 15 residues. The CDR3 coding sequence is TGTGCCAGCAGCGTAGGACAGGGCTCCTACAATGAGCAGTTCTTC. It is translated as CASSVGQGSYNEQFF.

Turning to this clone: Other DNA sequences in this specimen translate into the identical CDR3. J is TRBJ2-3 and V is TRBV7-3; 10 bases fit TRBD2. The CDR3 runs 15 residues. J lost 3 bases, V lost 2 bases, and 2 bases had no gene match. Germline loops: CDR1 SGHTA, CDR2 FQGTGA. The CDR3 coding sequence is TGTGCCAGCAGCTTAGGACTAGCGGAGACAGATACGCAGTATTTT. Translation: CASSLGLAETDTQYF.

This clone has just a few counts. The chain is built from TRBV30 and TRBJ1-2; TRBD1 matches at 7 bases. Germline V gene data show CDR1 as GTSNPN and CDR2 as SVGIG (reference sequence). The CDR3 runs to 12 residues. V lost 3 bases and J lost 5; bases outside the gene matches: 3. CDR3 protein: CAWSTGVYGYTF. CDR3 DNA: TGTGCCTGGAGCACAGGGGTATATGGCTACACCTTC.